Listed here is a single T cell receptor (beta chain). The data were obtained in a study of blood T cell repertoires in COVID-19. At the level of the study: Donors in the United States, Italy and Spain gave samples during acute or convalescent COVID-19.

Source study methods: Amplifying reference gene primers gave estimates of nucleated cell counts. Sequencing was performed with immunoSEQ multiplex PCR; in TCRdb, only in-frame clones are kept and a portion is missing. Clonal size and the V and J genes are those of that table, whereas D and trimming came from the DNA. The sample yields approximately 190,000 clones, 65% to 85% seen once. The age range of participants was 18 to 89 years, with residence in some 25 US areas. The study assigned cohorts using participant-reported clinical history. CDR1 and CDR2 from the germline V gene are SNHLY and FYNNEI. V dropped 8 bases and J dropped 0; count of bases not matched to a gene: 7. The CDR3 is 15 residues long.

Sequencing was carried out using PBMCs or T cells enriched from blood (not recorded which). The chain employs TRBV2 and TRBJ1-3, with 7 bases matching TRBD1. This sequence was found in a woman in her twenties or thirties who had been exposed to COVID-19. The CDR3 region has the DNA TGTGCCAGCCTAGGACAGGAACGCTCTGGAAACACCATATATTTT. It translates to CASLGQERSGNTIYF.